A single sample gave rise to the 17 T cell receptor beta chains below, sequenced in a study of T-cell reconstitution after alpha-beta-depleted transplantation in children. TCRbeta library preparation incorporated unique molecular identifiers. TCRdb passed the PCR reads through MiXCR, listing each CDR3 protein once. The table has around 600,000 distinct CDR3 sequences, more than 9% seen once. The source was PBMCs from the stem cell graft donor, collected from the stem cell graft. The receptor source for this set is a human donor who donated a stem cell graft to a child with acute myeloid leukemia.

The sample holds a few counts of this clonotype. This chain uses TRBV20-1 with TRBJ1-1; D uncertain. The CDR3 spans 11 residues. The germline V and J ends were trimmed by 2 bases and 6 bases, with 7 bases remaining between them. The germline gives CDR1 DFQATT, CDR2 SNEGSKA (reference sequence). CDR3: CSARSRPEAFF. CDR3 bases: TGCAGTGCTAGATCCCGTCCTGAAGCTTTCTTT.

J is TRBJ2-5 and V is TRBV11-2, with TRBD2 matching 15 bases. The length of the CDR3 is 18 residues. Germline V gives CDR1 SGHAT, CDR2 FQNNGV. The V segment lost 6 bases and the J segment 5 bases; nucleotides outside the gene matches: 13. The CDR3 bases are TGTGCCAGCAGGGCCCAGGGACTAGCGGGAGGTCTAGGGGAGACCCAGTACTTC. The encoded protein is CASRAQGLAGGLGETQYF.

This clonotype was detected many times. The V gene is TRBV20-1, the J gene TRBJ2-7; 10 nucleotides align to TRBD1. The junction had 0 bases not matched to a gene; V was cut back by 3 bases and J by 4 bases. The CDR3 loop spans 12 amino acids. Germline CDR1 DFQATT, CDR2 SNEGSKA (reference sequence). This chain's CDR3 is CSARGQGYEQYF. The DNA for the CDR3 is TGCAGTGCTAGGGGACAGGGGTACGAGCAGTACTTC.

Concerning this clonotype itself: At one end, the junction sequence differs from germline, possibly due to a read error. The chain joins TRBV7-2 to TRBJ2-5; possible D gene TRBD2, 5 bases. Germline CDR1 reads SGHTA; CDR2 reads FQGNSA. The CDR3 length is 15 residues. As DNA, the CDR3 is TGTGCCAGCAGCTTAGCTCCGGAGCGTTGGGAGACCCTGTACTTC. Translation: CASSLAPERWETLYF.

This clonotype was found a few times. The CDR3 region has the DNA TGCAGCGTTGAACGAAGTTACTATGGCTACACCTTC. Its protein product is CSVERSYYGYTF. The gene calls are TRBV29-1 and TRBJ1-2, with D hard to call. The germline V gene has CDR1 SQVTM and CDR2 ANQGSEA. The CDR3 is 12 amino acids. Trimming pared 2 bases from V and 3 bases from J, leaving 7 bases between. The full variable domain, in which reference TRBV29-1 and TRBJ1-2 provide the parts outside the CDR3, is SAVISQKPSRDICQRGTSLTIQCQVDSQVTMMFWYRQQPGQSLTLIATANQGSEATYESGFVIDKFPISRPNLTFSTLTVSNMSPEDSSIYLCSVERSYYGYTFGSGTRLTVV.

This clonotype was counted once. The chain recombines TRBV7-3 with TRBJ2-1, with D perhaps matching TRBD2 (5 bases). Trimming took off 5 bases at V and 10 bases at J, with 15 bases between the two ends. There are 13 residues in the CDR3. The germline V gene encodes CDR1 SGHTA and CDR2 FQGTGA. In DNA form, the CDR3 reads TGTGCCAGCAGCCCCGGGGTCTTGGGGGAGCAGTTCTTC. It yields the protein CASSPGVLGEQFF.

This clonotype has a handful of counts. This chain connects TRBV27 to TRBJ2-7, with a possible D match to TRBD1 (5 bases). Germline CDR1 MNHEY, CDR2 SMNVEV (reference sequence). V shed 8 bases and J shed 2 bases, with 19 bases lying between them. CDR3 length: 15 residues. The CDR3 loop reads CASDGIGRTTYEQYF. The CDR3 region has the DNA TGTGCCAGCGACGGAATAGGGCGGACAACCTACGAGCAGTACTTC.

This clonotype was recorded a few times. The rearrangement links TRBV6-6 to TRBJ1-3, with D unresolved. Germline CDR1 MNHNY, CDR2 SVGAGI (reference sequence). This CDR3 has 11 amino acids. V was clipped by 6 bases and J by 6 bases, with 6 bases between them. CDR3: CASSSINTIYF. The DNA of the CDR3 is TGTGCCAGCAGCTCCATAAACACCATATATTTT.

This clonotype has a handful of counts. J is TRBJ2-1 and V is TRBV3-1; 10 positions agree with TRBD2. The CDR3 is made up of 14 amino acids. Germline-derived CDR1 and CDR2 are LGHDT and YNNKEL (reference sequence). The V and J ends lost 3 bases and 4 bases, in that order; junction bases with no gene match: 0. The CDR3: CASSHSGGYNEQFF. CDR3 DNA: TGTGCCAGCAGCCATAGCGGGGGGTACAATGAGCAGTTCTTC.

The chain uses TRBV20-1 and TRBJ2-7; D is uncertain. The CDR3 is made up of 8 amino acids. Trimming pared 6 bases from V and 9 bases from J, leaving 6 bases between. Germline loops: CDR1 DFQATT, CDR2 SNEGSKA (reference sequence). DNA for the CDR3: TGCAGTGCCCAAGGGCAGTACTTC. It yields the protein CSAQGQYF.

This clonotype has at least ten counts. This chain uses TRBV10-3 with TRBJ1-2; a possible D gene is TRBD1 (6 bases). Deletions cut 6 bases from V and 9 bases from J, with 11 bases between. There are 11 residues in the CDR3. Germline-derived CDR1 and CDR2 are ENHRY and SYGVKD. DNA of the CDR3: TGTGCCATCAGCACAGGGAATAGCTACACCTTC. Protein product: CAISTGNSYTF.

The rearrangement joins TRBV7-3 to TRBJ2-3; 8 nucleotides line up with TRBD1. The CDR3 spans 17 residues. Germline-derived CDR1 and CDR2 are SGHTA and FQGTGA. The ends lost 2 bases at V and 2 bases at J; junction bases unmatched: 9. CDR3 loop: CASSLQGDRRHTDTQYF. The CDR3 nucleotides are TGTGCCAGCAGCTTACAGGGGGACAGGCGCCACACAGATACGCAGTATTTT.

This clonotype was counted between two and nine times. The gene calls are TRBV3-1 and TRBJ1-1, with D possibly matching TRBD1 (6 bases). The ends were cut back, 1 base at V and 5 bases at J, with 17 bases in the middle. Germline V lookup: CDR1 LGHDT, CDR2 YNNKEL (reference sequence). The length of the CDR3 is 16 residues. CDR3 loop: CASSQATGKIRTEAFF. The CDR3 bases are TGTGCCAGCAGCCAAGCAACAGGGAAAATTCGAACTGAAGCTTTCTTT.

This clonotype appeared a few times. In nucleotides, the CDR3 is TGTGCCAGCAAGAATAGTCGGACATTCCAAGAGACCCAGTACTTC. Residues: CASKNSRTFQETQYF. This rearrangement joins TRBV6-5 to TRBJ2-5; weak D call: TRBD1 (5 bases). With 7 bases removed from V and 1 base from J, the gap between germline ends came to 16 bases. Germline assignment: CDR1 MNHEY and CDR2 SVGAGI. The CDR3 spans 15 residues.

V and J are TRBV10-3 and TRBJ2-1, with 10 bases aligning to TRBD2. The J segment lost 1 base and the V segment lost 3 bases, leaving 15 bases of the junction unmatched. This CDR3 has 20 residues. Germline CDR1 is ENHRY and CDR2 is SYGVKD. This CDR3 reads CAISDKASGRYYWSYNEQFF. The CDR3 DNA reads as TGTGCCATCAGTGATAAGGCTAGCGGGAGATATTATTGGTCCTACAATGAGCAGTTCTTC.

This clonotype was counted a few times. V and J are TRBV5-1 and TRBJ1-4; D perhaps matches TRBD1 (6 bases). CDR3 length equals 14 residues. Germline lookup yields CDR1 SGHRS and CDR2 YFSETQ. V shed 4 bases and J shed 4 bases, with 11 bases lying between them. The CDR3 DNA reads as TGCGCCAGCAGCGAAGGACAGATTAATGAAAAACTGTTTTTT. It codes for CASSEGQINEKLFF.

This clonotype has at least ten counts. The chain is built from TRBV12-3 or TRBV12-4 and TRBJ2-1; D may be TRBD1 (6 bases). The CDR3 is 17 residues long. V lost 4 bases and J lost 6, with 22 bases in between. DNA for the CDR3: TGTGCCAGCAGTTCCCCCTTTGGGGGCTTTGGCCCCAATGAGCAGTTCTTC. It encodes CASSSPFGGFGPNEQFF.